A selection of T cell receptor beta chains follows, all from one sample in a study of blood T cell repertoires in COVID-19. Method: immunoSEQ multiplex PCR; TCRdb's copy keeps in-frame clones and lacks some. The sample includes about 240,000 clones, about 80% of them seen just once. Sequencing was done on a sample of peripheral blood. All receptors come from a woman aged 80 or over with acute or convalescent COVID-19. CDR3s leave out the opening cysteine and the closing phenylalanine or tryptophan. Each record gives: J gene, V gene, CDR3 protein.

j_call: TRBJ1-5; v_call: TRBV6-1; cdr3_aa: ASSEQGTGNQPQH
j_call: TRBJ2-1; v_call: TRBV18; cdr3_aa: ASSPGTSEDEQF
j_call: TRBJ1-2; v_call: TRBV29-1; cdr3_aa: SVVGGDIIFGYT
j_call: TRBJ2-7; v_call: TRBV21-1; cdr3_aa: ASSKPRGDEQY
j_call: TRBJ2-7; v_call: TRBV2; cdr3_aa: ASREAGDEQY
j_call: TRBJ2-3; v_call: TRBV4-1; cdr3_aa: ASSLGQGGDTQY
j_call: TRBJ1-1; v_call: TRBV5-1; cdr3_aa: ASSKATGLNTEAF
j_call: TRBJ2-7; v_call: TRBV6-5; cdr3_aa: ASSLTGTGNHEQY
j_call: TRBJ1-1; v_call: TRBV3-1/TRBV3-2; cdr3_aa: ASSHSDTEAF
j_call: TRBJ1-1; v_call: TRBV28; cdr3_aa: ASSASFYGTEAF
j_call: TRBJ2-5; v_call: TRBV7-9; cdr3_aa: ASSLGTGEAETQY
j_call: TRBJ1-1; v_call: TRBV2; cdr3_aa: ASSGEKNTEAF
j_call: TRBJ1-1; v_call: TRBV27; cdr3_aa: ASSLRPGGNTEAF
j_call: TRBJ2-3; v_call: TRBV5-1; cdr3_aa: ASSWDFSSTDTQY
j_call: TRBJ2-3; v_call: TRBV7-2; cdr3_aa: ASSPSPTTQY
j_call: TRBJ2-7; v_call: TRBV7-2; cdr3_aa: ASSLARTSGGPPYEQY
j_call: TRBJ2-7; v_call: TRBV4-1; cdr3_aa: ASSASPGHNYEQY
j_call: TRBJ1-5; v_call: TRBV28; cdr3_aa: ASSPINRQPQH
j_call: TRBJ2-1; v_call: TRBV6-2/TRBV6-3; cdr3_aa: ASSYGQGMYNEQF
j_call: TRBJ2-5; v_call: TRBV2; cdr3_aa: ASSESPGRFSGTQY
j_call: TRBJ2-3; v_call: TRBV2; cdr3_aa: ASSERTGTDTQY
j_call: TRBJ2-5; v_call: TRBV11-1; cdr3_aa: ASSSRGHQETQY
j_call: TRBJ2-3; v_call: TRBV7-2; cdr3_aa: ASSSYTDTQY
j_call: TRBJ1-6; v_call: TRBV27; cdr3_aa: ASSPSWEGLSPLH
j_call: TRBJ1-1; v_call: TRBV20-1; cdr3_aa: SDQGPGGAF
j_call: TRBJ2-7; v_call: TRBV5-1; cdr3_aa: ASSLGTGAYEQY
j_call: TRBJ1-4; v_call: TRBV5-6; cdr3_aa: ASSFGQTTNEKLF
j_call: TRBJ1-2; v_call: TRBV13; cdr3_aa: ASREAINYGYT
j_call: TRBJ1-2; v_call: TRBV30; cdr3_aa: AWSYRDSGYT
j_call: TRBJ2-1; v_call: TRBV11-1; cdr3_aa: ASSLGLAGGREEQF
j_call: TRBJ2-7; v_call: TRBV28; cdr3_aa: ASQVPTSYEQY
j_call: TRBJ1-6; v_call: TRBV10-3; cdr3_aa: AISEQDRGGNSPLH
j_call: TRBJ2-5; v_call: TRBV5-1; cdr3_aa: ASSLGSEGTQY
j_call: TRBJ1-4; v_call: TRBV5-6; cdr3_aa: ASSFMPGAEKTGGEKLF
j_call: TRBJ1-2; v_call: TRBV6-5; cdr3_aa: ASSYSNGGYT
j_call: TRBJ2-4; v_call: TRBV29-1; cdr3_aa: SVDDRARGKNIQY
j_call: TRBJ1-4; v_call: TRBV30; cdr3_aa: AWSVGGTTNEKLF
j_call: TRBJ1-2; v_call: TRBV7-9; cdr3_aa: ASSLEGLQFGYT
j_call: TRBJ2-2; v_call: TRBV28; cdr3_aa: ASSIRDRVRNTGELF
j_call: TRBJ1-2; v_call: TRBV2; cdr3_aa: ASQGADGYT
j_call: TRBJ2-7; v_call: TRBV6-5; cdr3_aa: ASSYVGQGHEQY